This T cell receptor beta chain was sequenced during a study of blood T cells in healthy people across ages. Findings and caveats of the study: Both higher diversity and more naive CD4+ cells marked long-lived donors when set against aged donors. Diversity estimates from one million T cells were considered underestimates.

This clonotype was observed many times. Its matching antigen is unknown. A second PCR of about 6 to 12 cycles used a sample-barcoded 5' primer and a J-beta primer mix. TCRdb used MiXCR to reprocess the 5' RACE reads, holding one entry per CDR3 protein. In the table there are roughly 650,000 distinct CDR3 sequences, roughly 30% of which are singletons. Germline lookup yields CDR1 SGHKS and CDR2 YYEKEE (reference sequence). V was cut by 0 bases and J by 0 bases, with 12 bases left in between. The CDR3 is 16 residues long. The clonotype originates from a woman older than 75 in good health. The J gene is TRBJ1-1, the V gene TRBV5-5; D gene unclear. Source material: blood. The CDR3 DNA follows: TGTGCCAGCAGCTTGGACGGGCGGGGAATGAACACTGAAGCTTTCTTT. This sequence encodes CASSLDGRGMNTEAFF.